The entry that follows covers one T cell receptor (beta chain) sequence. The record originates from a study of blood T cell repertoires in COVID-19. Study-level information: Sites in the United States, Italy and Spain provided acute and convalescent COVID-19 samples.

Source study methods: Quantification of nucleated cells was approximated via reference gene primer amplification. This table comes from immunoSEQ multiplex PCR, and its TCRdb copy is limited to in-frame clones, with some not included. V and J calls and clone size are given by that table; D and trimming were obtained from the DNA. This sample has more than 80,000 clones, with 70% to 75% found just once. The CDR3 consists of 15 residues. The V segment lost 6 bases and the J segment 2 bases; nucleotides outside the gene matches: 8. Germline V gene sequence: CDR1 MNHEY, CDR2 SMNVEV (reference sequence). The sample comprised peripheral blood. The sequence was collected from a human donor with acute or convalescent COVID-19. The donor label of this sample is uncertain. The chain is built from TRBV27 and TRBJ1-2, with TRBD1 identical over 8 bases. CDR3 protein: CASRMDRDGNYGYTF. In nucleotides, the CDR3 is TGTGCCAGCAGGATGGACAGGGATGGGAACTATGGCTACACCTTC.